These 12 T cell receptor beta chains were sequenced from one sample in a study of T cell responses to AZD1222 COVID-19 vaccine. Generated by immunoSEQ multiplex PCR, the TCRdb table keeps only in-frame clones and is missing some. The sample has approximately 140,000 clones; approximately 90% are singletons. The sequenced sample was peripheral blood, obtained 28 days after the second AZD1222 dose. The receptors shown here come from an adult who received the AZD1222 COVID-19 vaccine.

The chain employs TRBV2 and TRBJ1-6; 8 nucleotides match TRBD1. This CDR3 comprises 14 residues. V shed 11 bases, J shed 6 bases, and the junction held 9 bases outside the gene matches. The V gene's germline CDR1 is SNHLY and CDR2 FYNNEI. The CDR3 nucleotides read TGTGCCGTAGACACAGGGGGACGTAATTCACCCCTCCACTTT. Translating it yields CAVDTGGRNSPLHF. The full variable domain, with the rest looked up from reference TRBV2 and TRBJ1-6, is EPEVTQTPSHQVTQMGQEVILRCVPISNHLYFYWYRQILGQKVEFLVSFYNNEISEKSEIFDDQFSVERPDGSNFTLKIRSTKLEDSAMYFCAVDTGGRNSPLHFGNGTRLTVT.

This clone was seen once. CDR3 in amino acids: CAWSRDLGETQYF. DNA of the CDR3: TGTGCCTGGAGTCGTGACCTGGGGGAGACCCAGTACTTC. V and J are TRBV30 and TRBJ2-5; D unresolved. V was shortened by 2 bases and J by 5 bases, with 12 bases between the two germline ends. The germline gives CDR1 GTSNPN, CDR2 SVGIG (reference sequence). This CDR3 comprises 13 residues.

The J gene is TRBJ1-5, the V gene TRBV4-1; D perhaps matches TRBD1 (5 bases). This CDR3 has 17 residues. V was cut by 1 base and J by 4 bases, with 17 bases left in between. CDR1 MGHRA and CDR2 YSYEKL come from the germline V gene. The CDR3 reads CASSQARLLAGNQPQHF. CDR3 DNA sequence: TGCGCCAGCAGCCAAGCCCGCCTTCTAGCAGGGAATCAGCCCCAGCATTTT.

V and J are TRBV7-2 and TRBJ1-2, with TRBD1 as a possible D gene (5 bases). Trimming removed 8 bases at V and 4 bases at J, with 11 bases between. Germline assignment: CDR1 SGHTA and CDR2 FQGNSA. The CDR3 loop spans 12 amino acids. The CDR3 coding sequence is TGTGCCAGCGGGACTCCCAGCTATGGCTACACCTTC. It specifies CASGTPSYGYTF.

This rearrangement joins TRBV10-1 to TRBJ2-1; 9 bases align to TRBD1. J lost 8 bases, V lost 5 bases, and 7 bases had no gene match. Germline CDR1 and CDR2: WNHNN and SYGVQD (reference sequence). The CDR3 has 14 amino acids. The CDR3 DNA reads TGCGCCAGCAGTTCGGGACAGGGTGTACATGAGCAGTTCTTC. Translated, it gives CASSSGQGVHEQFF.

The chain is built from TRBV7-6 and TRBJ1-6, with TRBD1 matching over 7 bases. The CDR3 runs 15 residues. J lost 7 bases, V lost 1 base, and 4 bases had no gene match. Germline values: CDR1 SGHVS, CDR2 FNYEAQ. The CDR3 nucleotides are TGTGCCAGCAGCTTAGATAAGGGGGCGAATTCACCCCTCCACTTT. It translates to CASSLDKGANSPLHF.

The V and J genes are TRBV27 and TRBJ2-7; D is unresolved. Germline V gene lookup returns CDR1 MNHEY and CDR2 SMNVEV (reference sequence). Trimming cost V 6 bases and J 1 base, with 10 bases left between them. The CDR3 loop spans 13 amino acids. The CDR3, as DNA: TGTGCCAGCAGGTCATCTGGTTCCTACGAGCAGTACGTC. Its translation: CASRSSGSYEQYV.

The chain uses TRBV6-5 and TRBJ2-7; TRBD2 might be the D (5 bases). Germline CDR1 MNHEY, CDR2 SVGAGI. The length of the CDR3 is 12 residues. V gave up 8 bases and J gave up 2 bases, with 10 bases separating them. CDR3 DNA: TGTGCCAGCCGGCGGGCCCCCTACGAGCAGTACTTC. Its protein product is CASRRAPYEQYF.

The rearrangement joins TRBV18 to TRBJ1-2; a weak D match, TRBD1 (6 bases). The germline V and J ends were trimmed by 2 bases and 2 bases, with 9 bases remaining between them. CDR1 is KGHSH and CDR2 is LQKENI in the germline V gene. The CDR3 has 14 amino acids. The CDR3 loop is CASSPAGANYGYTF. DNA of the CDR3: TGTGCCAGCTCACCAGCGGGGGCGAACTATGGCTACACCTTC. The whole variable domain, filled in from reference TRBV18 and TRBJ1-2, reads NAGVMQNPRHLVRRRGQEARLRCSPMKGHSHVYWYRQLPEEGLKFMVYLQKENIIDESGMPKERFSAEFPKEGPSILRIQQVVRGDSAAYFCASSPAGANYGYTFGSGTRLTVV.

The count of this clone is one. The V and J genes are TRBV14 and TRBJ1-2; weak D call: TRBD1 (5 bases). The germline CDR1 and CDR2 sequences are SGHDN and FVKESK. V lost 4 bases, J lost 3 bases, and 15 bases lay in between. This CDR3 contains 15 residues. CDR3 bases: TGTGCCAGCAGCCTGGGACGGCTAGACTACTATGGCTACACCTTC. It translates to CASSLGRLDYYGYTF.

This clone was observed once. The chain is built from TRBV12-3 or TRBV12-4 and TRBJ1-1, with D uncertain. V gave up 8 bases and J gave up 0 bases, with 7 bases separating them. The CDR3 spans 12 residues. The CDR3 nucleotides read TGTGCCAGCCGACTGATGAACACTGAAGCTTTCTTT. Translating gives CASRLMNTEAFF.

The rearrangement links TRBV5-6 to TRBJ1-6, with 9 bases that match TRBD1. The CDR3 consists of 13 residues. Germline assignment: CDR1 SGHDT and CDR2 YYEEEE. The V and J ends lost 6 bases and 14 bases, in that order; junction bases with no gene match: 9. CDR3 nucleotide sequence: TGTGCCAGCAAAGGGACAGGGTTCGGTACCCTCCACTTT. Its protein product is CASKGTGFGTLHF.